This T cell receptor beta chain was found in a study of T cell changes during pregnancy in multiple sclerosis (dated 2019 in TCRdb). In the study overall: The study examined how the T cell repertoire changed over the course of pregnancy in women with multiple sclerosis.

For this chain, trimming is 5 bases at the V end and 5 bases at the J end, and the number of junction bases without a gene match is 7. The CDR3 starts with the cysteine, ends with the phenylalanine, and has 15 residues. The retained sequence is limited to the CDR3, 45 bases, with the frame set at the first base. Taken from the germline V gene (reference sequence), the CDR1 and CDR2 loops are MNHNY and SVGAGI. Only one count was recorded for this clone. Its antigen is unknown. No base qualities exist here, and no much larger clone lies one base off it. The protocol used for the library was the immunoSEQ multiplex PCR assay. TCRdb carries this immuneACCESS record with in-frame sequences only. Its versions omit some clonotypes, under half of them owing to an unresolved V gene in the studies checked, with the rest unexplained. The sample table holds tens of thousands of clones, of which 90% to 95% were seen once. The ten largest clones take up 0.3% to 0.4% of the sample.

Sequences were derived from CD4+ T cells from peripheral blood mononuclear cells, sampled in the third trimester of pregnancy. This receptor was identified in a female donor in good health, enrolled as a control in a pregnancy study. The chain is encoded by TRBV6-6 joined to TRBJ2-4; TRBD1 aligns with 9 central bases. The CDR3 has the sequence CASSGPGQGQNIQYF. The nucleotides read TGTGCCAGCAGTGGACCGGGACAGGGCCAAAACATTCAGTACTTC.